The 18 T cell receptor beta chains below all came from one sample that was sequenced in a study of Ad26.COV2.S vaccination and SARS-CoV-2 variants. Clones were sequenced by immunoSEQ multiplex PCR, and TCRdb holds only the in-frame ones, with some missing. The sample contains around 450,000 clones, about 88% of which appear only once. Treatment in this sample: over 15 received Ad26.COV2.S at low or high dose, single or two shots; about five received placebo; per-sample allocation not given. Sample collection was performed on day 63 after the first vaccine or placebo injection. Sequencing was performed on peripheral blood, taken in a trial of Ad26.COV2.S vaccine versus placebo. The receptors here all came from a person between 18 and 59 years old who received the Ad26.COV2.S COVID-19 vaccine or a placebo.

Comments on this clone: The same CDR3 can be traced to other DNA sequences in this sample. V and J are TRBV18 and TRBJ1-1; tentative D call: TRBD1 (6 bases). CDR1 is KGHSH and CDR2 is LQKENI in the germline V gene. V lost 3 bases to trimming and J lost 4 bases, with 12 bases between them. The CDR3 runs to 14 residues. The CDR3 region has the DNA TGTGCCAGCTCACCCGGTGGGGGCGGCACTGAAGCTTTCTTT. It is translated as CASSPGGGGTEAFF.

This rearrangement joins TRBV11-3 to TRBJ2-1, with 12 bases lining up with TRBD2. The CDR3 spans 16 residues. The V segment lost 1 base and the J segment 6 bases; nucleotides outside the gene matches: 4. CDR1 is SGHNT and CDR2 is YENEEA in the germline V gene. The CDR3 bases are TGTGCCAGCAGCTTAGGGCCTAGCGGGGGGGCCAATGAGCAGTTCTTC. It is translated as CASSLGPSGGANEQFF.

The chain couples TRBV21-1 to TRBJ2-7. TRBV21-1 represents a pseudogene. CDR3 length equals 21 residues. The CDR3 DNA is TGTGCCAGCAGCAAACCGTGTGTCCCCCCCCGTTGGGGGGCCAGCTCCTACGAGCAGTACGTC. This sequence encodes CASSKPCVPPRWGASSYEQYV.

The V gene is TRBV3-1 (or the pseudogene TRBV3-2), the J gene TRBJ2-7; TRBD1 matches at 9 bases. J lost 4 bases, V lost 6 bases, and 13 bases had no gene match. CDR1 is LGHDT and CDR2 is YNNKEL in the germline V gene (reference sequence). This CDR3 region has 16 residues. The CDR3 sequence is CASSPARDRVIYEQYF. As DNA, the CDR3 is TGTGCCAGCAGTCCCGCCCGGGACAGGGTTATTTACGAGCAGTACTTC.

This chain links TRBV7-9 with TRBJ1-4; a weak D match, TRBD1 (6 bases). Germline-derived CDR1 and CDR2 are SEHNR and FQNEAQ (reference sequence). This CDR3 is built from 19 residues. Between the trimmed V and J ends, which lost 0 bases and 0 bases, there was a span of 17 bases. CDR3 DNA: TGTGCCAGCAGCTTAGCGTATGGAGGACAGCTTGCAACTAATGAAAAACTGTTTTTT. It specifies CASSLAYGGQLATNEKLFF.

This clone occurred once. J is TRBJ1-2 and V is TRBV6-5, with 8 bases identical to TRBD1. With 4 bases clipped from V and 4 bases from J, the junction kept 2 bases outside the gene matches. CDR3 length: 13 residues. The germline gives CDR1 MNHEY, CDR2 SVGAGI. The CDR3 reads CASSWTGIYGYTF. The CDR3, as DNA: TGTGCCAGCAGTTGGACAGGGATCTATGGCTACACCTTC.

The chain couples TRBV7-9 to TRBJ2-7; 8 bases map to TRBD2. The CDR3 length is 16 residues. The V gene's germline CDR1 is SEHNR and CDR2 FQNEAQ (reference sequence). V trimming: 1 base; J trimming: 7 bases; junction bases outside the gene matches: 12. CDR3 DNA: TGTGCCAGCAGCTTAGACGGTTTAGCGGGATCGGGGGAGCAGTACGTC. The encoded protein is CASSLDGLAGSGEQYV.

This chain joins TRBV29-1 and TRBJ2-6; D possibly corresponds to TRBD1 (6 bases). From germline, CDR1 is SQVTM and CDR2 ANQGSEA. Trimming took 8 bases from V and 0 from J, leaving 14 bases between them. The CDR3 extends over 15 amino acids. The CDR3 DNA is TGCAGCATTTGGACAGAATACTCTGGGGCCAACGTCCTGACTTTC. Its translation: CSIWTEYSGANVLTF.

The CDR3 is CASSQGQGIASGEAFF. For the CDR3, the DNA is TGTGCCAGCAGCCAAGGGCAGGGGATCGCCTCTGGTGAAGCTTTCTTT. V is TRBV4-2 and J is TRBJ1-1; possible D gene TRBD1, 6 bases. V lost 1 base to trimming and J lost 7 bases, with 19 bases between them. This CDR3 comprises 16 residues. Germline loops: CDR1 LGHNA, CDR2 YNFKEQ.

The chain links TRBV9 to TRBJ2-1, with D perhaps matching TRBD2 (5 bases). The CDR3 spans 13 residues. V was trimmed by 7 bases and J by 0 bases, leaving 8 bases between them. Per germline, CDR1 SGDLS and CDR2 YYNGEE. The CDR3 is CASGSSSYNEQFF. CDR3 DNA sequence: TGTGCCAGCGGGAGCAGCTCCTACAATGAGCAGTTCTTC.

V and J are TRBV19 and TRBJ2-5, with unresolved D. Germline V gene data show CDR1 as LNHDA and CDR2 as SQIVND (reference sequence). V lost 3 bases, J lost 1 base, and 9 bases lay in between. This CDR3 contains 14 residues. The CDR3 DNA follows: TGTGCCAGTAGTATTGTTGGGTTCCAAGAGACCCAGTACTTC. Translated: CASSIVGFQETQYF.

The chain joins TRBV27 to TRBJ1-6; D call uncertain. Trimming left V 6 bases short and J 1 base short, with 19 bases between. The V gene's germline CDR1 is MNHEY and CDR2 SMNVEV (reference sequence). This CDR3 comprises 18 residues. The CDR3 loop is CASRPASSYGSYNSPLHF. As DNA, the CDR3 is TGTGCCAGCAGGCCCGCTTCCTCTTACGGATCCTATAATTCACCCCTCCACTTT.

The rearrangement uses TRBV5-6 and TRBJ2-2; no definite D call. V was shortened by 5 bases and J by 4 bases, with 9 bases between the two germline ends. The CDR3 sequence is 13 residues long. Germline V lookup: CDR1 SGHDT, CDR2 YYEEEE. The CDR3 DNA sequence: TGTGCCAGCAGGGTACGCGGCACCGGGGAGCTGTTTTTT. Amino acids: CASRVRGTGELFF. The full variable domain, completed using reference TRBV5-6 and TRBJ2-2, is DAGVTQSPTHLIKTRGQQVTLRCSPKSGHDTVSWYQQALGQGPQFIFQYYEEEERQRGNFPDRFSGHQFPNYSSELNVNALLLGDSALYLCASRVRGTGELFFGEGSRLTVL.

This chain connects TRBV6-2 or TRBV6-3 to TRBJ1-2; D call uncertain. In germline, CDR1 is MNHEY, CDR2 SVGEGT. This CDR3 has 14 amino acids. V lost 2 bases, J lost 4 bases, and 11 bases lay in between. CDR3: CASSYASGAYGYTF. In DNA, the CDR3 is TGTGCCAGCAGTTACGCAAGCGGAGCCTATGGCTACACCTTC.

This sequence joins TRBV6-5 and TRBJ1-1, with 9 nucleotides matching TRBD1. This CDR3 has 12 amino acids. Germline assignment: CDR1 MNHEY and CDR2 SVGAGI. The ends lost 4 bases at V and 13 bases at J; junction bases unmatched: 7. CDR3: CASSWGQGEGFF. For the CDR3, the DNA is TGTGCCAGCAGTTGGGGACAGGGAGAGGGTTTCTTT.

The V call is TRBV3-1 (or the pseudogene TRBV3-2), the J call TRBJ1-3; D perhaps matches TRBD1 (6 bases). The CDR3 is 15 amino acids. Germline CDR1 reads LGHDT; CDR2 reads YNNKEL (reference sequence). V was trimmed by 6 bases and J by 4 bases, leaving 16 bases between them. CDR3 loop: CASRMRGASGNTIYF. The CDR3 DNA reads TGTGCCAGCAGGATGCGGGGGGCGTCGGGAAACACCATATATTTT.

The CDR3 is CASSYSGNSYNSPLHF. CDR3 bases: TGTGCCAGCAGTTACTCGGGTAACTCCTATAATTCACCCCTCCACTTT. The rearrangement joins TRBV6-5 to TRBJ1-6; D gene ambiguous. V shed 0 bases and J shed 0 bases, with 6 bases lying between them. This CDR3 comprises 16 residues. The germline V gene encodes CDR1 MNHEY and CDR2 SVGAGI.

This clone was observed a few times. The chain couples TRBV3-1 (or the pseudogene TRBV3-2) to TRBJ1-3; 7 bases are shared with TRBD1. CDR3 length: 14 residues. The V gene's germline CDR1 is LGHDT and CDR2 YNNKEL (reference sequence). V lost 4 bases and J lost 8; bases outside the gene matches: 8. The CDR3 here is CASSPLQGRDTIYF. The DNA for the CDR3 is TGTGCCAGCAGCCCGCTACAGGGGAGGGACACCATATATTTT.